This T cell receptor (beta chain) was sequenced in a study of blood T cell repertoires in COVID-19 (dated by TCRdb to the early 2020s). Broadly, across the study: Recovered participants in ImmuneRACE Cohort 3 were defined by two consecutive negative NP/OP PCR tests, clearance by a healthcare professional, or resolution of symptoms. Samples from collaborators originated in the United States, Italy and Spain and spanned both the acute and convalescent phases of COVID-19. The prospective study material was composed of cDNA or gDNA derived from T cells, B-cell-depleted T cells, or PBMCs. Subjects who had been exposed to COVID-19, were actively infected with it, or had recovered from it provided the deeply sampled blood TCRbeta repertoires that made up the dataset. The repertoires were made available in a free public database intended to serve as a resource for research on the immune response to SARS-CoV-2. Samples were obtained from the ongoing ImmuneRACE study (first 160 participants) and from over 1,000 subjects provided by 6 global collaborators. A de-identified subject ID, COVID-19 status, age in years and sex were almost always included in the sample metadata. Where HLA class I and class II types were available, the types were taken from metadata supplied by the sample provider, not from assay-based typing.

TCRbeta CDR3 regions were amplified from genomic DNA using the immunoSEQ Assay, a bias-controlled multiplex PCR. The paper's data handling went like this. Nucleated cell counts per sample were estimated from amplification of reference gene primers within the assay. To quantify the absolute abundance of each unique TCRbeta CDR3 rearrangement, sequence reads were collapsed and filtered. Productive Simpson clonality was computed per sample as the square root of Simpson's diversity index over productive rearrangements. Drawn from immuneACCESS, this table holds only the in-frame rearrangements with V and J called that TCRdb kept. Clones are partly lost; checked studies trace under half to an unresolved V gene and leave the rest unexplained. V, J and clone size reflect that table, while D and trimming were determined from the DNA. This sample comprises approximately 360,000 clones, 80% to 90% of them detected only once. Of the sample, approximately 1.9% is held by the ten largest clones.

Worth noting for this clone: Its binding antigen is unknown. Base quality data are lacking; no much larger clone is found one base away.

The germline V gene supplies CDR1 SNHLY and CDR2 FYNNEI. Counted from cysteine to phenylalanine, this CDR3 has 15 amino acids. Of all the DNA, just the CDR3 is kept, 45 bases in frame from base 1. Trimming accounts for 6 bases at V and 6 bases at J, while the number of junction bases matched to no gene is 9. Study-wide findings and limitations: The quantity of clinical and demographic metadata differed by source and by participant and was supplied without curation.

Enrolling through a virtual design, the prospective study's participants ranged in age from about 18 to 89 years and lived across roughly 24 United States geographic areas. In the prospective study, cohorts were assigned on the basis of participant-reported clinical history obtained from a screening survey and a study questionnaire. Mobile phlebotomists in the prospective study collected whole blood, serum and a nasopharyngeal or oropharyngeal swab from every participant. Participants in the prospective study had the option to provide additional blood draws and questionnaires over a roughly 2-month period. Prospective study blood samples were shipped either frozen or at room temperature before DNA extraction.

The sample comprised PBMCs or T cells enriched from blood (not recorded which). This sequence originates from a man in his forties in a cohort exposed to, infected with or recovered from COVID-19 (not recorded which). The chain employs TRBV2 and TRBJ1-5; 9 junctional bases match TRBD1. The CDR3 protein: CASSPEQGASQPQHF. Here is the DNA: TGTGCCAGCAGCCCCGAACAGGGGGCGAGTCAGCCCCAGCATTTT. The full variable domain, with segments outside the CDR3 supplied by the reference TRBV2 and TRBJ1-5 proteins, appears as EPEVTQTPSHQVTQMGQEVILRCVPISNHLYFYWYRQILGQKVEFLVSFYNNEISEKSEIFDDQFSVERPDGSNFTLKIRSTKLEDSAMYFCASSPEQGASQPQHFGDGTRLSIL.